A single sample is the source of the 27 T cell receptor beta chains below, sequenced in a study of blood T cell repertoires in COVID-19. Only in-frame clones appear in the TCRdb table, and some are missing; sequencing was by immunoSEQ multiplex PCR. The sample contains 130,000 to 150,000 clones, 84% of which appear only once. The sample comprised PBMCs or T cells enriched from blood (not recorded which). These receptors all come from a man aged 40-49 years with acute COVID-19.

V and J are TRBV5-6 and TRBJ1-2, with 10 bases lining up with TRBD1. The V segment lost 4 bases and the J segment 7 bases; nucleotides outside the gene matches: 10. The CDR3 extends over 15 amino acids. From germline, CDR1 is SGHDT and CDR2 YYEEEE. The CDR3 sequence: CASSTGTGELGGYTF. CDR3 nucleotide sequence: TGTGCCAGCAGCACCGGGACAGGGGAGTTAGGTGGCTACACCTTC.

The chain is built from TRBV7-6 and TRBJ2-1; the match to TRBD1 covers 7 bases. The CDR3 extends over 16 amino acids. CDR1 is SGHVS and CDR2 is FNYEAQ in the germline V gene. V lost 4 bases to trimming and J lost 4 bases; unmatched junction nucleotides: 10. In DNA, the CDR3 is TGTGCCAGCAGCTCTACGATCAGGGGGTCGTACAATGAGCAGTTCTTC. Translation: CASSSTIRGSYNEQFF.

The chain carries TRBV23-1 and TRBJ2-3; D might be TRBD1 (5 bases). TRBV23-1 is an open reading frame whose function is uncertain. The CDR3 runs to 14 residues. Deletions cut 2 bases from V and 4 bases from J, with 10 bases between. Here the CDR3 reads CASSQIQGPDTQYF. The CDR3 DNA reads TGCGCCAGCAGTCAAATCCAGGGCCCAGATACGCAGTATTTT.

Concerning this clone itself: Other DNA sequences in this sample translate to the same CDR3. The DNA of the CDR3 is TGTGCCAGCACGCGGGGAGGGACAGATACGCAGTATTTT. Translated: CASTRGGTDTQYF. The chain has TRBV6-5 and TRBJ2-3, with TRBD2 matching 7 bases. V trimming: 7 bases; J trimming: 3 bases; junction bases outside the gene matches: 4. Germline V CDR1 and CDR2: MNHEY, SVGAGI. There are 13 residues in the CDR3.

The CDR3: CASSLGTGYNSPLHF. CDR3 sequence (DNA): TGCGCCAGCAGCTTGGGGACAGGGTATAATTCACCCCTCCACTTT. This chain joins TRBV5-1 and TRBJ1-6, with 8 bases that match TRBD1. Germline V lookup: CDR1 SGHRS, CDR2 YFSETQ. CDR3 length: 15 amino acids. Trimming at V came to 0 bases and at J to 4 bases, leaving 0 bases not matched to a gene. The whole variable domain, remainder taken from reference TRBV5-1 and TRBJ1-6, is KAGVTQTPRYLIKTRGQQVTLSCSPISGHRSVSWYQQTPGQGLQFLFEYFSETQRNKGNFPGRFSGRQFSNSRSEMNVSTLELGDSALYLCASSLGTGYNSPLHFGNGTRLTVT.

V is TRBV11-3 and J is TRBJ2-7, with TRBD1 identical over 7 bases. The CDR3 runs 14 residues. Germline loops: CDR1 SGHNT, CDR2 YENEEA. J gave up 5 bases and V 4 bases, and 8 bases lay outside the gene matches. The CDR3 DNA follows: TGTGCCAGCAGCTCCCACAGGGGTGGGAACGAGCAGTACTTC. Translating gives CASSSHRGGNEQYF.

The chain carries TRBV30 and TRBJ2-1; tentatively, D is TRBD2 (6 bases). Germline V CDR1 and CDR2: GTSNPN, SVGIG (reference sequence). CDR3 size: 13 residues. V was clipped by 4 bases and J by 7 bases, with 14 bases between them. The CDR3 loop reads CAWNRGTWNEQFF. CDR3 sequence (DNA): TGTGCCTGGAATCGGGGGACTTGGAATGAGCAGTTCTTC.

This clone was counted once. V is TRBV27 and J is TRBJ1-1; no clear D. Trimming took off 3 bases at V and 6 bases at J, with 14 bases between the two ends. This CDR3 has 14 amino acids. CDR1 and CDR2 from the germline V gene are MNHEY and SMNVEV (reference sequence). The CDR3 DNA reads as TGTGCCAGCAGTTTGGTAGGCGGTCGGGCTGAAGCTTTCTTT. Its translation: CASSLVGGRAEAFF.

This sequence joins TRBV7-9 and TRBJ1-1; TRBD1 agrees at 9 bases. Germline V CDR1 and CDR2: SEHNR, FQNEAQ (reference sequence). The CDR3 totals 15 residues. V was clipped by 4 bases and J by 5 bases; unmatched bases: 8. The CDR3 region has the DNA TGTGCCAGCAGCTCCCGGGGACAGGGTTTAACTGAAGCTTTCTTT. It specifies CASSSRGQGLTEAFF.

This clone was counted once. J is TRBJ2-2 and V is TRBV27, with D tentatively TRBD1 (9 bases). The V gene lost 5 bases and the J gene lost 0 bases, with 25 bases spanning the gap. The CDR3 length is 20 residues. The germline V gene has CDR1 MNHEY and CDR2 SMNVEV (reference sequence). This CDR3 is CASSPNRGLSGSANTGELFF. As DNA, the CDR3 is TGTGCCAGCAGTCCGAACAGGGGGCTCAGCGGGAGCGCGAACACCGGGGAGCTGTTTTTT.

The rearrangement links TRBV24-1 to TRBJ2-3; TRBD2 might be the D (5 bases). V dropped 4 bases and J dropped 2 bases, with 6 bases sitting between them. The CDR3 sequence is 13 residues long. Looked up from germline, CDR1 is KGHDR and CDR2 is SFDVKD. This CDR3 is CATSDGNTDTQYF. The CDR3 DNA follows: TGTGCCACCAGTGACGGGAACACAGATACGCAGTATTTT.

The gene calls are TRBV5-1 and TRBJ2-7, with D perhaps matching TRBD1 (6 bases). Trimming shortened V by 4 bases and J by 2 bases, and 13 bases separated the two germline ends. This CDR3 is built from 14 residues. Germline V gene sequence: CDR1 SGHRS, CDR2 YFSETQ. The CDR3 is CASSPNRVPYEQYF. CDR3 in DNA: TGCGCCAGCAGCCCGAACAGGGTTCCCTACGAGCAGTACTTC.

This clone was detected a few times. The V gene is TRBV7-9, the J gene TRBJ1-6; no clear D gene. V was shortened by 1 base and J by 9 bases, with 7 bases between the two germline ends. The germline V gene encodes CDR1 SEHNR and CDR2 FQNEAQ (reference sequence). The CDR3 totals 13 residues. The CDR3 DNA reads TGTGCCAGCAGCTTAGGAGGAGGTTCACCCCTCCACTTT. It encodes CASSLGGGSPLHF.

This clone was observed a single time. V is TRBV7-2 and J is TRBJ2-4; 10 nucleotides align to TRBD1. Germline V gives CDR1 SGHTA, CDR2 FQGNSA. The CDR3 covers 14 residues. Unmatched junction bases numbered 6, after V lost 5 bases and J lost 8 bases. Here the CDR3 DNA reads TGTGCCAGCAGCGATAGGACAGGGGGGGACATTCAGTACTTC. Translation gives CASSDRTGGDIQYF.

The V call is TRBV2, the J call TRBJ2-5; 9 positions match TRBD1. Germline V CDR1 and CDR2: SNHLY, FYNNEI. The CDR3 loop spans 15 amino acids. The junction had 9 bases not matched to a gene; V was cut back by 5 bases and J by 5 bases. Here the CDR3 DNA reads TGTGCCAGCAGTTGGGACAGGGTCAATTATGAGACCCAGTACTTC. It is translated as CASSWDRVNYETQYF. The whole variable domain, filled in from reference TRBV2 and TRBJ2-5, reads EPEVTQTPSHQVTQMGQEVILRCVPISNHLYFYWYRQILGQKVEFLVSFYNNEISEKSEIFDDQFSVERPDGSNFTLKIRSTKLEDSAMYFCASSWDRVNYETQYFGPGTRLLVL.

The chain links TRBV5-1 to TRBJ2-2, with D uncertain. Germline values: CDR1 SGHRS, CDR2 YFSETQ. The CDR3 is 13 residues long. V was clipped by 0 bases and J by 5 bases, with 5 bases between them. In DNA form, the CDR3 reads TGCGCCAGCAGCTTGGTCGTAACCGGGGAGCTGTTTTTT. Translating it yields CASSLVVTGELFF.

The chain uses TRBV6-2 or TRBV6-3 and TRBJ1-6; D is unclear. The CDR3 contains 15 residues. V was clipped by 6 bases and J by 7 bases, with 16 bases between them. Germline CDR1 reads MNHEY; CDR2 reads SVGEGT. Here the CDR3 DNA reads TGTGCCAGCAGCCGGGCGGGCAGGACCAATTCACCCCTCCACTTT. This translates into CASSRAGRTNSPLHF.

The chain carries TRBV21-1 and TRBJ2-7; TRBD2 is the table's D call and was not checked against the DNA. TRBV21-1 is listed as a pseudogene. CDR3 length equals 16 residues. The CDR3 nucleotides are TGTGCCAGCAGCAAAGGGCTGGCGGGGGGCCCCTCCGAGCAGTACTTC. It specifies CASSKGLAGGPSEQYF.

J is TRBJ2-3 and V is TRBV7-6, with D perhaps matching TRBD1 (6 bases). The CDR3 has 17 amino acids. Germline CDR1 SGHVS, CDR2 FNYEAQ. The V gene lost 3 bases and the J gene lost 6 bases, with 22 bases spanning the gap. Here the CDR3 reads CASSFPSTGPVQDTQYF. CDR3 nucleotides: TGTGCCAGCAGCTTTCCCTCGACAGGCCCCGTCCAGGATACGCAGTATTTT. Full variable domain (missing parts from reference TRBV7-6 and TRBJ2-3): GAGVSQSPRYKVTKRGQDVALRCDPISGHVSLYWYRQALGQGPEFLTYFNYEAQQDKSGLPNDRFSAERPEGSISTLTIQRTEQRDSAMYRCASSFPSTGPVQDTQYFGPGTRLTVL.

CDR3 amino acids: CASSDRGGDTNEKLFF. CDR3 nucleotide sequence: TGCGCCAGCAGCGACAGGGGGGGAGACACTAATGAAAAACTGTTTTTT. J is TRBJ1-4 and V is TRBV10-2, with 9 bases aligning to TRBD1. The germline V gene encodes CDR1 WSHSY and CDR2 SAAADI. V dropped 6 bases and J dropped 2; count of bases not matched to a gene: 7. CDR3 size: 16 residues.

This clone was observed once. The chain carries TRBV7-6 and TRBJ2-3; D possibly corresponds to TRBD1 (5 bases). Trimming cost V 5 bases and J 6 bases, with 9 bases left between them. Germline-derived CDR1 and CDR2 are SGHVS and FNYEAQ. The CDR3 is 12 amino acids. The CDR3 region has the DNA TGTGCCAGCAGCCCGGCAGGGGATACGCAGTATTTT. Residues: CASSPAGDTQYF. Looking up the rest from reference TRBV7-6 and TRBJ2-3 gives the full variable domain: GAGVSQSPRYKVTKRGQDVALRCDPISGHVSLYWYRQALGQGPEFLTYFNYEAQQDKSGLPNDRFSAERPEGSISTLTIQRTEQRDSAMYRCASSPAGDTQYFGPGTRLTVL.

This clone was recorded once. The chain recombines TRBV7-2 with TRBJ2-7; the match to TRBD2 covers 7 bases. V trimming: 2 bases; J trimming: 1 base; junction bases outside the gene matches: 8. This CDR3 has 16 amino acids. CDR1 and CDR2 (germline): SGHTA, FQGNSA. In DNA form, the CDR3 reads TGTGCCAGCAGCTTATTCCCTCCTAGCGGTTCCTACGAGCAGTACTTC. It translates to CASSLFPPSGSYEQYF.

The chain joins TRBV24-1 to TRBJ2-3; a possible D gene is TRBD2 (5 bases). Trimming stripped 5 bases from V and 2 bases from J, with 10 bases between. Germline V gene sequence: CDR1 KGHDR, CDR2 SFDVKD. The CDR3 is 14 amino acids. CDR3 nucleotides: TGTGCCACCAGTGGGGTGACTACCACAGATACGCAGTATTTT. This sequence encodes CATSGVTTTDTQYF.

V is TRBV4-3 and J is TRBJ2-7, with D maybe TRBD2 (5 bases). The CDR3 is 13 residues long. V lost 1 base and J lost 5, with 9 bases in between. CDR1 and CDR2 from the germline V gene are LGHNA and YSLEER. CDR3 bases: TGCGCCAGCAGCCAAGCCCTCGGGAACGAGCAGTACTTC. Translating it yields CASSQALGNEQYF.

This chain links TRBV18 with TRBJ2-1, with TRBD2 matching 13 bases. The germline V gene has CDR1 KGHSH and CDR2 LQKENI. The CDR3 loop spans 16 amino acids. Germline trimming cut 4 bases from V and 4 bases from J; bases unmatched to any gene: 4. This chain's CDR3 is CASSLPGLAGYNEQFF. CDR3 sequence (DNA): TGTGCCAGCTCACTCCCGGGACTAGCGGGATACAATGAGCAGTTCTTC.

The rearrangement joins TRBV30 to TRBJ2-7; a weak D match, TRBD1 (6 bases). CDR1 GTSNPN and CDR2 SVGIG come from the germline V gene (reference sequence). Trimming left V 2 bases short and J 2 bases short, with 13 bases between. The CDR3 runs 14 residues. The CDR3: CAWSLSGQPYEQYF. The DNA of the CDR3 is TGTGCCTGGAGTCTCTCCGGACAGCCCTACGAGCAGTACTTC.

This clone was counted only a few times. The chain employs TRBV6-5 and TRBJ1-5; possibly TRBD1 for D (6 bases). This CDR3 spans 14 amino acids. V was cut by 4 bases and J by 3 bases, with 10 bases left in between. Per the germline V gene, CDR1 is MNHEY and CDR2 is SVGAGI. The CDR3: CASSSQGNNQPQHF. The CDR3 region has the DNA TGTGCCAGCAGTTCACAGGGAAACAATCAGCCCCAGCATTTT.